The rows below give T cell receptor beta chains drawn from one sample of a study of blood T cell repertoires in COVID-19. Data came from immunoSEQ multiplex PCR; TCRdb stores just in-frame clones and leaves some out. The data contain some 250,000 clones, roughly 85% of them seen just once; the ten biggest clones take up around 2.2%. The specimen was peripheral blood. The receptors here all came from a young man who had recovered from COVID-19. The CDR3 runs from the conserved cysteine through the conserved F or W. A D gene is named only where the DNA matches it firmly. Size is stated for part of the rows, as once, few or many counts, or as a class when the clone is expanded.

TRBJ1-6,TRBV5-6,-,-,TGTGCCAGCAGCCGTAAGGGAGTTGGCTATAATTCACCCCTCCACTTT,CASSRKGVGYNSPLHF
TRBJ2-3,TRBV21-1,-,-,TGTGCCAGCAGTCTGGTAGCGGGGGCCACCACAGATACGCAGTATTTT,CASSLVAGATTDTQYF
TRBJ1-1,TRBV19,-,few,TGTGCCAGTAGTCCGGCCCGGGTCACTGAAGCTTTCTTT,CASSPARVTEAFF
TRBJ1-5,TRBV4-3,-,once,TGCGCCAGCTCGATAGGGGATCAGCCCCAGCATTTT,CASSIGDQPQHF
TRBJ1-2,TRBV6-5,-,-,TGTGCCAGCAGTTACGGCGGAGGCTGGGGAGATGGCTACACCTTC,CASSYGGGWGDGYTF
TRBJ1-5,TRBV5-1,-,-,TGCGCCAGCAGCTTCGGGGGGACCAATCAGCCCCAGCATTTT,CASSFGGTNQPQHF
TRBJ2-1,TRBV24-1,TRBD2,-,TGTGCCACCAGTGATCAAGCGGGGGGGCCTAGGGAGCAGTTCTTC,CATSDQAGGPREQFF
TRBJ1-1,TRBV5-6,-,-,TGTGCCAGCAGCTTGGCCCGGAGGTCCAGAGTAGCTGAAGCTTTCTTT,CASSLARRSRVAEAFF
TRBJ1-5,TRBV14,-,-,TGTGCCAGCAGCCACAGTGAGGATCAGCCCCAGCATTTT,CASSHSEDQPQHF
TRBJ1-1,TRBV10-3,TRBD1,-,TGTGCCATCAGACAGGGGGAGGGGCAAGCTTTCTTT,CAIRQGEGQAFF
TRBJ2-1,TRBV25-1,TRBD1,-,TGTGCCAGCAGTGAATTCCAGGGGGCCTACAATGAGCAGTTCTTC,CASSEFQGAYNEQFF
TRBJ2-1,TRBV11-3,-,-,TGTGCCAGCAGCTGGACTGATGCTAGTGAGCAGTTCTTC,CASSWTDASEQFF
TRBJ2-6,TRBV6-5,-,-,TGTGCCAGCAGTTATGGACACCCTTCTGGGGCCAACGTCCTGACTTTC,CASSYGHPSGANVLTF
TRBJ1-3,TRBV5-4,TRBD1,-,TGTGCCAGCAGCTGGACAGGTGAAAACACCATATATTTT,CASSWTGENTIYF
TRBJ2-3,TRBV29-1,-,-,TGCAGCGTTGGAGACCTCCGCCGCGGCACAGATACGCAGTATTTT,CSVGDLRRGTDTQYF
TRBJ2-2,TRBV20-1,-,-,TGCAGTGCGAGTGTAACGGCGAACACCGGGGAGCTGTTTTTT,CSASVTANTGELFF
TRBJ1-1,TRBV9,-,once,TGTGCCAGCAGCGAGGGGGGAGGGACTGAAGCTTTCTTT,CASSEGGGTEAFF
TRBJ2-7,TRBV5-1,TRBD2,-,TGCGCCAGCAGCTTGGAGCCGTCCCAGGGAGGGATGTACGAGCAGTACTTC,CASSLEPSQGGMYEQYF
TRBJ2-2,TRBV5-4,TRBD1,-,TGTGCCAGCAGCTTGGATAGTTCAGGGGGCACCGGGGAGCTGTTTTTT,CASSLDSSGGTGELFF